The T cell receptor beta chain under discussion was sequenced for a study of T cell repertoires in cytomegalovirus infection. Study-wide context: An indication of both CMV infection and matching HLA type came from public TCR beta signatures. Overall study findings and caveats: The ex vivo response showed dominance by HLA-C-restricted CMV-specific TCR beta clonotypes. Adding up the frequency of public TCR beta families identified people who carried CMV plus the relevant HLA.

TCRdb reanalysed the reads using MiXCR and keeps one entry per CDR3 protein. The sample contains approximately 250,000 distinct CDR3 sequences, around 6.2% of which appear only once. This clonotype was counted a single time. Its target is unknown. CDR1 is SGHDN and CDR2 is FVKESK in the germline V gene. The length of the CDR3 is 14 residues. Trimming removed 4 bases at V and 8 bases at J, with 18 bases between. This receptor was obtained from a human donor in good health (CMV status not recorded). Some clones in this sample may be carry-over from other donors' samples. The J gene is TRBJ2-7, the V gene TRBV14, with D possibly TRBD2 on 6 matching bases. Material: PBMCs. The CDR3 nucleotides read TGTGCCAGCAGCCCTAAGGGACTCCTTCGGAAGCAGTACTTC. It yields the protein CASSPKGLLRKQYF.